Listed below are T cell receptor beta chains from one sample, sequenced in a study of beta chain features in type 1 diabetes. Assay: immunoSEQ multiplex PCR; the TCRdb copy retains only in-frame clones and omits some. The sample gives 400,000 to 500,000 clones, about 15% of which show up once; 0.035% to 0.04% is in the top ten. Sequencing was carried out using naive CD4+ T cells from blood. The receptors were gathered from a young man in good health. Each CDR3 is given with its conserved first and last residue. A D gene is named only where the DNA matches it firmly. Size is stated for part of the rows, as once, few or many counts, or as a class when the clone is expanded.

>TRBV7-9|TRBJ2-3|-|TRBD2
TGTGCCAGCAGCTCCACTAGCGGGGGGGCTGATACGCAGTATTTT
CASSSTSGGADTQYF
>TRBV2|TRBJ2-1|-|-
TGTGCCAGCGCTACAGGGTGGAATGAGCAGTTCTTC
CASATGWNEQFF
>TRBV7-9|TRBJ2-3|-|-
TGTGCCAGCAGCTTAGTACCAGATACGCAGTATTTT
CASSLVPDTQYF
>TRBV5-4|TRBJ2-2|-|-
TGTGCCAGCAGCTTGGAACGGGTCGGGGAGCTGTTTTTT
CASSLERVGELFF
>TRBV7-6|TRBJ2-5|-|TRBD1
TGTGCCAGCAGCTTAGGGACCGGGACAGGGGGACAGACCCAGTACTTC
CASSLGTGTGGQTQYF
>TRBV6-1|TRBJ2-5|few|-
TGTGCCAGCAGCTTGGTCGGCCTGCCCGAGACCCAGTACTTC
CASSLVGLPETQYF
>TRBV9|TRBJ1-6|-|TRBD1
TGTGCCAGCAGCGTAAGCTGGGACAGTGGTTCACCCCTCCACTTT
CASSVSWDSGSPLHF
>TRBV11-2|TRBJ2-2|-|-
TGTGCCAGCAGCCCTCTGAACACCGGGGAGCTGTTTTTT
CASSPLNTGELFF
>TRBV4-1|TRBJ2-3|-|-
TGCGCCAGCAGCCAGGGTCTCGCTGGCACAGATACGCAGTATTTT
CASSQGLAGTDTQYF
>TRBV30|TRBJ2-2|-|TRBD2
TGTGCCTGGACTAGCGGGAGTGCCACCGGGGAGCTGTTTTTT
CAWTSGSATGELFF
>TRBV7-2|TRBJ2-3|few|-
TGTGCCAGCAGTTCAGGGGGGACAGATACGCAGTATTTT
CASSSGGTDTQYF
>TRBV7-2|TRBJ1-1|-|-
TGTGCCAGCAGCACTGGAGCTTTCTTT
CASSTGAFF
>TRBV29-1|TRBJ1-4|-|-
TGCAGCTACTCCTCCGGGAATGAAAAACTGTTTTTT
CSYSSGNEKLFF
>TRBV2|TRBJ2-6|few|-
TGTGCCAGCAGTGTGCGGAAGGGGCTCGAGGCTGGGGCCAACGTCCTGACTTTC
CASSVRKGLEAGANVLTF
>TRBV6-5|TRBJ1-5|-|-
TGTGCCAGCACCAACGGGCAGGGGAATCAGCCCCAGCATTTT
CASTNGQGNQPQHF
>TRBV7-8|TRBJ2-2|-|TRBD2
TGTGCCAGCACGGGACTAGCGGGATTTGGGAACACCGGGGAGCTGTTTTTT
CASTGLAGFGNTGELFF